This T cell receptor beta chain stems from a study of control samples from healthy donors and cancer patients. The germline V gene has CDR1 MGHRA and CDR2 YSYEKL. CDR3 length: 15 residues. Between the trimmed V and J ends, which lost 0 bases and 4 bases, there was a span of 9 bases. This table comes from immunoSEQ multiplex PCR, and its TCRdb copy is limited to in-frame clones, with some not included. The table has over 150,000 clones, 94% seen once; the top ten hold approximately 1.5%. The chain is built from TRBV4-1 and TRBJ2-2; a possible D gene is TRBD1 (5 bases). This TCR was sampled from a woman aged 18-29 years in good health. The sequenced material came from blood. CDR3 sequence: CASSQEGAITGELFF. CDR3 in DNA: TGCGCCAGCAGCCAAGAAGGGGCGATCACCGGGGAGCTGTTTTTT.